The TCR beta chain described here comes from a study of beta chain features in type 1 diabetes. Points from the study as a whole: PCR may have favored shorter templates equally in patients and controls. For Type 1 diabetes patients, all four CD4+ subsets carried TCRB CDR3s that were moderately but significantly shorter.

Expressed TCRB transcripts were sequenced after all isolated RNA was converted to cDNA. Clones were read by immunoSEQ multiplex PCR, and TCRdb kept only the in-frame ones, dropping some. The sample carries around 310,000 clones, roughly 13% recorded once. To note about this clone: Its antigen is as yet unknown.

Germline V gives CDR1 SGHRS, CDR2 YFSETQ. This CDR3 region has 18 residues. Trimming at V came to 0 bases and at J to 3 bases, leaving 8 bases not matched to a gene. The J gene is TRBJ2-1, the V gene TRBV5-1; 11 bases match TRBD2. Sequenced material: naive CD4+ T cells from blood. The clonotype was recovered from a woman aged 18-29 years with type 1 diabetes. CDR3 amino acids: CASSLDPPGLAVYNEQFF. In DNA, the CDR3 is TGCGCCAGCAGCTTGGATCCCCCGGGACTAGCGGTCTACAATGAGCAGTTCTTC.